The sequence of this T cell receptor beta chain was determined in a study of T cells in Graves' hyperthyroidism and ophthalmopathy. A lack of ophthalmopathy progression within 18 months defined stable Graves' hyperthyroidism. Hyperthyroidism patients were newly diagnosed, had disease duration under 2 months, and were aged 18 to 65 years. TCR beta CDR3 region amplification was performed from RNA transcripts. First-round RT-PCR targeting the TCR CDR3 was performed with the HTBI primer set. TCRdb used MiXCR to reprocess the multiplex PCR reads, holding one entry per CDR3 protein. In the table there are some 350,000 distinct CDR3 sequences, about 19% of which are singletons. Between the trimmed V and J ends, which lost 4 bases and 1 base, there was a span of 22 bases. This CDR3 has 19 amino acids. From germline, CDR1 is SGHNT and CDR2 YENEEA. Notes on the study in general: Blood samples included most of the expanded thyroid clonotypes exceeding 0.001. Prediction of ophthalmopathy progression came a median roughly 7.1 months pre-onset.

In its sample, this clonotype was seen many times. Its antigen remains unknown. The chain employs TRBV11-3 and TRBJ2-2; perhaps D is TRBD1 or TRBD2 (5 bases each). The clonotype originates from a woman aged 18-29 years with Graves' hyperthyroidism. Material for sequencing was blood. The CDR3 sequence is CASSSQKKTGTRNTGELFF. The CDR3, as DNA: TGTGCCAGCAGCTCCCAGAAGAAAACCGGGACGAGGAACACCGGGGAGCTGTTTTTT.